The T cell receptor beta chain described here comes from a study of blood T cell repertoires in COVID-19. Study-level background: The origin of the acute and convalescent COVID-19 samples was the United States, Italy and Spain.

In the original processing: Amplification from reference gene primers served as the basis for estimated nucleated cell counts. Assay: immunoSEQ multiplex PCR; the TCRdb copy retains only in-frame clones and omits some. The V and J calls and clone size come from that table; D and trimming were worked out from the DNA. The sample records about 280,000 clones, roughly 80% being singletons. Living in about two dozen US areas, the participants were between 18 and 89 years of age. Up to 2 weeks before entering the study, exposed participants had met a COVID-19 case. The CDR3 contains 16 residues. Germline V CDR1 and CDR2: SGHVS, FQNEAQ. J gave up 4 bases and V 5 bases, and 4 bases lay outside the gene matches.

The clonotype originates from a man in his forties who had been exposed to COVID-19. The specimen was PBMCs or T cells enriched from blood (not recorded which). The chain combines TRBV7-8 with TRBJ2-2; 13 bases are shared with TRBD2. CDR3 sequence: CASSRLAGGATGELFF. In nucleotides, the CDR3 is TGTGCCAGCAGCAGACTAGCGGGAGGAGCCACCGGGGAGCTGTTTTTT.